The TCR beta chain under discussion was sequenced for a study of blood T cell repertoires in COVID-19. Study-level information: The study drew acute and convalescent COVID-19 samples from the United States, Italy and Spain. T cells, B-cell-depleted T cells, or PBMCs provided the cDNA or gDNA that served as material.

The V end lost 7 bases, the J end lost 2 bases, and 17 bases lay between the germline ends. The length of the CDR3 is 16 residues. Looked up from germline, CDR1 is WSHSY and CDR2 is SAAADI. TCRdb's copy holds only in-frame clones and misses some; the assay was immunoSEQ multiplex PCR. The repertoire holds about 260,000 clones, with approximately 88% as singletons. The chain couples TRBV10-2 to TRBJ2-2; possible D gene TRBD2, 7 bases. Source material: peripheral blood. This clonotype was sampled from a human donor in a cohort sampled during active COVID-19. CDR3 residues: CASTRGEGVNTGELFF. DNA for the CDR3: TGCGCCAGCACCCGAGGGGAGGGGGTTAACACCGGGGAGCTGTTTTTT.